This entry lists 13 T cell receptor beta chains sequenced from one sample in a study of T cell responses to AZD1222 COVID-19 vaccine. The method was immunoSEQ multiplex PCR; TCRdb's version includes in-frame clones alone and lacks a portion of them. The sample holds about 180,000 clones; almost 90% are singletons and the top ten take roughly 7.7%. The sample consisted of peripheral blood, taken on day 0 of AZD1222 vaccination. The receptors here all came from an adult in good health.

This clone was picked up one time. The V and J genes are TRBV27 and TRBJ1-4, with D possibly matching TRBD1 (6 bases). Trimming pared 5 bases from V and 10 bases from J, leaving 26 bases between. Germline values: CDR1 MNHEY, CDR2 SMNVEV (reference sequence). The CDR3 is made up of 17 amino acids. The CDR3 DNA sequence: TGTGCCAGCAGTCCTATACCCCAACAGGGAGGAGGGGTAAAACTGTTTTTT. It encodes CASSPIPQQGGGVKLFF. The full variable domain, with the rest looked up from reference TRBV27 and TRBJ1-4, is EAQVTQNPRYLITVTGKKLTVTCSQNMNHEYMSWYRQDPGLGLRQIYYSMNVEVTDKGDVPEGYKVSRKEKRNFPLILESPSPNQTSLYFCASSPIPQQGGGVKLFFGSGTQLSVL.

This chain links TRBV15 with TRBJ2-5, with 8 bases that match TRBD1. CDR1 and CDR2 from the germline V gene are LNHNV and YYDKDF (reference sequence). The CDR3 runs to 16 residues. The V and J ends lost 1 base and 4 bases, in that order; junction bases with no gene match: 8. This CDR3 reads CATSRGGRGPRETQYF. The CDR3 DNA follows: TGTGCCACCAGCAGAGGGGGCAGGGGGCCTCGAGAGACCCAGTACTTC.

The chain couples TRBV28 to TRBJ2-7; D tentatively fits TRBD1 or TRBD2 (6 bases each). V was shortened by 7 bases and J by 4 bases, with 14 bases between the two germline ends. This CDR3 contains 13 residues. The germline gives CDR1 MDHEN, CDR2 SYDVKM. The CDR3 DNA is TGTGCCAGCAAGGGGGGCAGGGGTTACGAGCAGTACTTC. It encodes CASKGGRGYEQYF.

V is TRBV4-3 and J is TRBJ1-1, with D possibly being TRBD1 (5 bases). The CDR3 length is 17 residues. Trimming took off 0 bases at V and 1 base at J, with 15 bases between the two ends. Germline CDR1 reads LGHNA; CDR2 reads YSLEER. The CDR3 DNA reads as TGCGCCAGCAGCCAAGATGGAGCAGGGACGTCGAACACTGAAGCTTTCTTT. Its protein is CASSQDGAGTSNTEAFF.

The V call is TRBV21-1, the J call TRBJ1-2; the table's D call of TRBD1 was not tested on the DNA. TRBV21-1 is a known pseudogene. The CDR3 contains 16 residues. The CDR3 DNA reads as TGTGCCAGCAGCCCAAAGGGCCAGGGTGATAACTATGGCTACACCTTC. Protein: CASSPKGQGDNYGYTF.

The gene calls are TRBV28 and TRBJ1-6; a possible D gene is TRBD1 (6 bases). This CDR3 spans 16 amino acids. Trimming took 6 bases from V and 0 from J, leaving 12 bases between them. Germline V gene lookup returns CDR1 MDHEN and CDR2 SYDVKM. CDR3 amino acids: CASRRSRGSYNSPLHF. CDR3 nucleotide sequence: TGTGCCAGCAGGAGAAGCAGGGGCTCCTATAATTCACCCCTCCACTTT. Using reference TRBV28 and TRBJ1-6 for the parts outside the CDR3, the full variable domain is DVKVTQSSRYLVKRTGEKVFLECVQDMDHENMFWYRQDPGLGLRLIYFSYDVKMKEKGDIPEGYSVSREKKERFSLILESASTNQTSMYLCASRRSRGSYNSPLHFGNGTRLTVT.

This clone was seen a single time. The CDR3 loop is CASSEYGTGGGYGQFF. The CDR3 DNA is TGTGCCAGCAGCGAATACGGGACAGGGGGAGGGTACGGGCAGTTCTTC. The chain is built from TRBV9 and TRBJ2-1; TRBD1 matches at 11 bases. CDR1 and CDR2 from the germline V gene are SGDLS and YYNGEE. The V segment lost 3 bases and the J segment 12 bases; nucleotides outside the gene matches: 14. This CDR3 has 16 amino acids.

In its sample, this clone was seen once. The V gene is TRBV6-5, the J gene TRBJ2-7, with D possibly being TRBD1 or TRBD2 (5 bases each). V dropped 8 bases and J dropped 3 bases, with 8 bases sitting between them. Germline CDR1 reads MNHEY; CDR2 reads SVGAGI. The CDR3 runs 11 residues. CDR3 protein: CASSGSYEQYF. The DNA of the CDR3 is TGTGCCAGCTCAGGGAGCTACGAGCAGTACTTC.

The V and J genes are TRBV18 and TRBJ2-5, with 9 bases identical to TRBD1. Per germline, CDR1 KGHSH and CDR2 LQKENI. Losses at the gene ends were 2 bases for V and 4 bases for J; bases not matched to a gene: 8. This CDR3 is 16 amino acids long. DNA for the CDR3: TGTGCCAGCTCACCAAGACAGGGGGACGGGGGAGAGACCCAGTACTTC. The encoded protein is CASSPRQGDGGETQYF. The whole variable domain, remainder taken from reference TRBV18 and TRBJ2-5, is NAGVMQNPRHLVRRRGQEARLRCSPMKGHSHVYWYRQLPEEGLKFMVYLQKENIIDESGMPKERFSAEFPKEGPSILRIQQVVRGDSAAYFCASSPRQGDGGETQYFGPGTRLLVL.

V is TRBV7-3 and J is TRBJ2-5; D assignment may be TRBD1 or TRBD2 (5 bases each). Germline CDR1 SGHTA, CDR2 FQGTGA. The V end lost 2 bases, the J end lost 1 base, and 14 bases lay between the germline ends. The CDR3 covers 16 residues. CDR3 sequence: CASSLAGGRGQETQYF. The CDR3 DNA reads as TGTGCCAGCAGCTTAGCTGGGGGTCGGGGCCAAGAGACCCAGTACTTC.

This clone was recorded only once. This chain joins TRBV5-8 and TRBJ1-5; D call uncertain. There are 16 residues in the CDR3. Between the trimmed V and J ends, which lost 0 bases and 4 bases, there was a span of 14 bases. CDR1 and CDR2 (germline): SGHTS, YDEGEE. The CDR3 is CASSLEGPGGNQPQHF. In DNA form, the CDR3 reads TGTGCCAGCAGCTTGGAAGGGCCGGGCGGGAATCAGCCCCAGCATTTT.

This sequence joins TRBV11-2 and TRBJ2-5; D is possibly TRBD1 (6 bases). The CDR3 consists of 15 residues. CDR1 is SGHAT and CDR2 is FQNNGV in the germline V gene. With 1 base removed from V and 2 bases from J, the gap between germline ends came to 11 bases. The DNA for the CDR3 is TGTGCCAGCAGCTTAGTTTTTAGGGGGCAAGAGACCCAGTACTTC. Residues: CASSLVFRGQETQYF.

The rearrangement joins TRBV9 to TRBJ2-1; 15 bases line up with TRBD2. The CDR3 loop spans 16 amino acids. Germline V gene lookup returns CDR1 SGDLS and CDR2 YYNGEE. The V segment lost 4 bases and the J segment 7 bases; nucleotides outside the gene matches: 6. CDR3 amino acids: CASSSGLAGGRNEQFF. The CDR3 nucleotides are TGTGCCAGCAGCTCGGGACTAGCGGGGGGTAGGAATGAGCAGTTCTTC.